Shown below are 8 T cell receptor beta chains from a single sample sequenced in a study of blood T cell repertoires in COVID-19. Profiling relied on immunoSEQ multiplex PCR, and the TCRdb table lists in-frame clones only, not all of them. The profile shows around 67,000 clones, around three quarters of them singletons. Sequenced material: peripheral blood. The receptors originated from a woman aged 70-85 years with acute or convalescent COVID-19.

This clone occurred many times. The chain links TRBV4-2 to TRBJ2-7, with D possibly TRBD1 on 5 matching bases. Per the germline V gene, CDR1 is LGHNA and CDR2 is YNFKEQ. V shed 8 bases and J shed 7 bases, with 27 bases lying between them. The CDR3 sequence is 16 residues long. The CDR3 loop is CASVGSDGHQTPEQYF. CDR3 nucleotides: TGTGCCAGCGTGGGCTCCGACGGACACCAAACTCCGGAGCAGTACTTC.

The J gene is TRBJ2-5, the V gene TRBV7-2, with 7 bases lining up with TRBD1. Germline V gene data show CDR1 as SGHTA and CDR2 as FQGNSA. The junction had 10 bases not matched to a gene; V was cut back by 5 bases and J by 7 bases. This CDR3 has 14 residues. CDR3 loop: CASSQAGTDRTQYF. The DNA for the CDR3 is TGTGCCAGCAGCCAAGCTGGGACAGATCGGACCCAGTACTTC.

V and J are TRBV12-2 and TRBJ2-7; TRBD2, as called in the table, went unchecked against the DNA. TRBV12-2 is a known pseudogene. The CDR3 has 16 amino acids. CDR3 bases: TGTGCAAGTCGCTTAGACTTGGACGCAAGAGGGTACGAGCAGTACTTC. As protein: CASRLDLDARGYEQYF.

The chain is built from TRBV5-1 and TRBJ1-1, with 9 bases identical to TRBD1. This CDR3 has 14 residues. Germline CDR1 reads SGHRS; CDR2 reads YFSETQ. The V gene end was trimmed by 3 bases and the J gene end by 1 base; junction bases not matched to a gene: 1. DNA of the CDR3: TGCGCCAGCAGCTCGGGACAGGGGAACACTGAAGCTTTCTTT. Residues: CASSSGQGNTEAFF. Full variable domain (remainder filled in from reference TRBV5-1 and TRBJ1-1): KAGVTQTPRYLIKTRGQQVTLSCSPISGHRSVSWYQQTPGQGLQFLFEYFSETQRNKGNFPGRFSGRQFSNSRSEMNVSTLELGDSALYLCASSSGQGNTEAFFGQGTRLTVV.

This clone appeared a few times. The junction departs from germline at one end; a sequencing error may be responsible. The chain carries TRBV7-9 and TRBJ1-4; possible D gene TRBD1, 5 bases. The CDR3 runs to 14 residues. In germline, CDR1 is SEHNR, CDR2 FQNEAQ (reference sequence). This chain's CDR3 is CASSLGQGNEKLFF. In nucleotides, the CDR3 is TGTGCCAGCAGTTTAGGGCAGGGCAATGAAAAACTGTTTTTT.

In this sample, this clone turned up a few times. The rearrangement joins TRBV27 to TRBJ1-4, with TRBD1 as a possible D gene (6 bases). V was shortened by 6 bases and J by 7 bases, with 18 bases between the two germline ends. Germline loops: CDR1 MNHEY, CDR2 SMNVEV (reference sequence). The CDR3 extends over 15 amino acids. CDR3 coding DNA: TGTGCCAGCAGAGCCCTGGGGGCGGGAGGTGAAAAACTGTTTTTT. Amino acids: CASRALGAGGEKLFF.

The sample holds a few counts of this clone. The V gene is TRBV27, the J gene TRBJ1-3, with D tentatively TRBD1 (5 bases). The CDR3 has 14 residues. Trimming took 8 bases from V and 3 from J, leaving 14 bases between them. The germline V gene has CDR1 MNHEY and CDR2 SMNVEV (reference sequence). The CDR3 region is CASRRGVDGNTIYF. The CDR3 DNA follows: TGTGCCAGCCGCCGGGGGGTGGATGGAAACACCATATATTTT.

This clone was seen a few times. The V and J genes are TRBV5-5 and TRBJ1-1, with D unresolved. This CDR3 has 14 residues. V lost 4 bases to trimming and J lost 3 bases, with 13 bases between them. Per the germline V gene, CDR1 is SGHKS and CDR2 is YYEKEE (reference sequence). CDR3 amino acids: CASSPHGRDTEAFF. The CDR3 bases are TGTGCCAGCAGCCCTCATGGGAGAGACACTGAAGCTTTCTTT.